This T cell receptor (beta chain) appears in the sequencing data of a study of lymphopenia after photon versus proton radiotherapy. Trimming shortened V by 3 bases and J by 3 bases, and 12 bases separated the two germline ends. CDR1 is SGHVS, CDR2 FQNEAQ, per germline. This CDR3 is 14 amino acids long. Study results and limitations: Oligoclonal CD8+ Temra expansion after nadir drove photon patients' diversity drop.

The method was immunoSEQ multiplex PCR; TCRdb's version includes in-frame clones alone and lacks a portion of them. The data show 55,000 to 75,000 clones, more than 75% seen once. This clone was recorded only once. Antigen: not known. Specimen: peripheral blood, collected from a patient treated with photon-based radiotherapy. The V and J genes are TRBV7-8 and TRBJ2-7; perhaps TRBD1 as D (6 bases). The receptor was isolated from an older woman with pancreatic cancer. CDR3 sequence: CASSFRTAYYEQYF. In DNA, the CDR3 is TGTGCCAGCAGCTTTCGGACAGCCTACTACGAGCAGTACTTC.